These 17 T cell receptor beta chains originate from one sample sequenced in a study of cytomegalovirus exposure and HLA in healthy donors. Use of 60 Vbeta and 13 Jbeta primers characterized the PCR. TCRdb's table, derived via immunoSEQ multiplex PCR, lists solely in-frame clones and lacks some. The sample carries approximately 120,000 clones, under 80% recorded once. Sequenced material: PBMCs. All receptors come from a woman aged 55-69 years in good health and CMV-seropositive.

CDR3 nucleotide sequence: TGTGCCAGCAGCCGACTACTTACGCAAGGGGAGACCCAGTACTTC. Encoded protein: CASSRLLTQGETQYF. The chain employs TRBV7-9 and TRBJ2-5; D is possibly TRBD2 (5 bases). The CDR3 runs 15 residues. Trimming cost V 5 bases and J 5 bases, with 18 bases left between them. Germline loops: CDR1 SEHNR, CDR2 FQNEAQ (reference sequence).

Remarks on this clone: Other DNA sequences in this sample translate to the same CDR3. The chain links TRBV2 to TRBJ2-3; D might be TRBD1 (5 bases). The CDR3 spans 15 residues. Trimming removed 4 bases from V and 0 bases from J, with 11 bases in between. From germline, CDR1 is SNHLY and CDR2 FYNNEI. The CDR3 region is CASSGLGLSTDTQYF. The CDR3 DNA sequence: TGTGCCAGCAGTGGGCTGGGGCTCAGCACAGATACGCAGTATTTT.

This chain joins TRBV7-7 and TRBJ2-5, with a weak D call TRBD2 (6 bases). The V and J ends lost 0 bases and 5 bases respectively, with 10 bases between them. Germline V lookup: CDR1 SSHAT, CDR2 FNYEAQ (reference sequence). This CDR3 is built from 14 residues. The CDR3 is CASSLAPSEETQYF. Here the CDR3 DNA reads TGTGCCAGCAGCTTAGCCCCTAGCGAGGAGACCCAGTACTTC.

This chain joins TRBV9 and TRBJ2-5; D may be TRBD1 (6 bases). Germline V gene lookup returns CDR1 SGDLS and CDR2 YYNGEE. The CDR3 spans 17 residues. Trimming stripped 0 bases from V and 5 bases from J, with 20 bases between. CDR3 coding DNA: TGTGCCAGCAGCGTAGATGGTTTACAGGGAGTTTCGGAGACCCAGTACTTC. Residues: CASSVDGLQGVSETQYF.

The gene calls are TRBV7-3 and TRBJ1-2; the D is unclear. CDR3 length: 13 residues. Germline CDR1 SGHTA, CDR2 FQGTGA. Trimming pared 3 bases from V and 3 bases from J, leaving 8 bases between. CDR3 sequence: CASSFAGYYGYTF. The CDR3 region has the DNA TGTGCCAGCAGCTTCGCCGGGTACTATGGCTACACCTTC.

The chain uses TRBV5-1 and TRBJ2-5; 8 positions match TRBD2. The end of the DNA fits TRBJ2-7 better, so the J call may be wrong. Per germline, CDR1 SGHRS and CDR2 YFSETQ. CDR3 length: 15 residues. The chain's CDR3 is CASSLASGRAYEQYF. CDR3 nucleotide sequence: TGCGCCAGCAGCTTGGCCAGCGGGAGAGCGTACGAGCAGTACTTC.

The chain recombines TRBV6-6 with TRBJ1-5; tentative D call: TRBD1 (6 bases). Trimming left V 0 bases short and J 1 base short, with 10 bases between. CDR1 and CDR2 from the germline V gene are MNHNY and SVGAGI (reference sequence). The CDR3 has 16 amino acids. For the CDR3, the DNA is TGTGCCAGCAGTTACTCCGGACAGTGGAGCAATCAGCCCCAGCATTTT. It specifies CASSYSGQWSNQPQHF.

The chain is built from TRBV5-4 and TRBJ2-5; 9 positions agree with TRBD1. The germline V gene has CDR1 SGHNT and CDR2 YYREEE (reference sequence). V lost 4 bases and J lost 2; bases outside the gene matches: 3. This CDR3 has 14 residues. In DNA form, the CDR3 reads TGTGCCAGCAGCGTACAGGGGGCTCAAGAGACCCAGTACTTC. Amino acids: CASSVQGAQETQYF. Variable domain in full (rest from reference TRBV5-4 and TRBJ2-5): ETGVTQSPTHLIKTRGQQVTLRCSSQSGHNTVSWYQQALGQGPQFIFQYYREEENGRGNFPPRFSGLQFPNYSSELNVNALELDDSALYLCASSVQGAQETQYFGPGTRLLVL.

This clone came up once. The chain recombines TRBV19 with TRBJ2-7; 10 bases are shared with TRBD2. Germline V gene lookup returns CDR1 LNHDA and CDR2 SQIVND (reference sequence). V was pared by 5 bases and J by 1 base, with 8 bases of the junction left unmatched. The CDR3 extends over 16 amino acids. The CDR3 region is CASSSRLAGESYEQYF. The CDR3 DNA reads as TGTGCCAGTAGTTCCCGCCTAGCGGGGGAATCCTACGAGCAGTACTTC. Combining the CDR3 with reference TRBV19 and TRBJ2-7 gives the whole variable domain DGGITQSPKYLFRKEGQNVTLSCEQNLNHDAMYWYRQDPGQGLRLIYYSQIVNDFQKGDIAEGYSVSREKKESFPLTVTSAQKNPTAFYLCASSSRLAGESYEQYFGPGTRLTVT.

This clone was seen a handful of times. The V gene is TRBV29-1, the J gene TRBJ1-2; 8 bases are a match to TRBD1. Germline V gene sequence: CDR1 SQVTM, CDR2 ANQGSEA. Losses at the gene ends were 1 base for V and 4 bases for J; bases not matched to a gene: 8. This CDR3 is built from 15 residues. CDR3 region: CSVEGGTGGFYGYTF. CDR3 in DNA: TGCAGCGTTGAAGGCGGGACAGGAGGGTTCTATGGCTACACCTTC.

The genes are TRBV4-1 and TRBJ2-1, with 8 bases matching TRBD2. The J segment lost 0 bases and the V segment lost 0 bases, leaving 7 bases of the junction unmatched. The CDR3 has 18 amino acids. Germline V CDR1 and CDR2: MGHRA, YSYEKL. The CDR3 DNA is TGCGCCAGCAGCCAAGAGCAGCTAGCGGGCAGCTCCTACAATGAGCAGTTCTTC. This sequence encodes CASSQEQLAGSSYNEQFF.

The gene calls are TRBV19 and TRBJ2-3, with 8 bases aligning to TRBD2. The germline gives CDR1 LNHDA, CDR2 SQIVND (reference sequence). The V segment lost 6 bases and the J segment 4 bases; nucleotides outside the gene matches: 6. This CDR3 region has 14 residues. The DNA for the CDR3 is TGTGCCAGTAGCCCCGGGAGGGCCGCAGATACGCAGTATTTT. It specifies CASSPGRAADTQYF.

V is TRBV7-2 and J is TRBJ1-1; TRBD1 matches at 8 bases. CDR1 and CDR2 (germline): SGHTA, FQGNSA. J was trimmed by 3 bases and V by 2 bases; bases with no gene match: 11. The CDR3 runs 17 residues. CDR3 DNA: TGTGCCAGCAGCTTAAGGGCCAGGGGGCGTTGGGACACTGAAGCTTTCTTT. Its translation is CASSLRARGRWDTEAFF.

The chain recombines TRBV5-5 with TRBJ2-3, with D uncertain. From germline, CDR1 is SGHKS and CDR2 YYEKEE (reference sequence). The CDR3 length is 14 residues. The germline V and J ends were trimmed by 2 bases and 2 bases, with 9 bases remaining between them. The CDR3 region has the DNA TGTGCCAGCAGCTTCGCACAGCCCACAGATACGCAGTATTTT. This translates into CASSFAQPTDTQYF.

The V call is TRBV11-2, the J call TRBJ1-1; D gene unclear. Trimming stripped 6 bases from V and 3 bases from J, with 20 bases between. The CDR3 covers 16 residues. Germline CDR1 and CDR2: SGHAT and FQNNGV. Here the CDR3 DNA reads TGTGCCAGCAGTTCACTCGTCCGGGGTGAGGACACTGAAGCTTTCTTT. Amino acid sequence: CASSSLVRGEDTEAFF.

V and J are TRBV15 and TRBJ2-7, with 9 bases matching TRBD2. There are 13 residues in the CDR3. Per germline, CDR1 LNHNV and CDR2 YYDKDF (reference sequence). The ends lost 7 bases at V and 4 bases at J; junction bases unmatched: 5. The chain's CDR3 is CATTPAGGYEQYF. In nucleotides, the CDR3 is TGTGCCACCACGCCAGCGGGAGGTTACGAGCAGTACTTC.

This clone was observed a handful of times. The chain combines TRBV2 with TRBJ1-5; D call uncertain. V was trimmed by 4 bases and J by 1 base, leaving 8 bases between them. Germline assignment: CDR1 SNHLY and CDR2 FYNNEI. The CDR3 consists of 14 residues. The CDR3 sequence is CASSALESNQPQHF. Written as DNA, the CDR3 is TGTGCCAGCAGTGCCCTTGAGAGCAATCAGCCCCAGCATTTT.